The 8 T cell receptor beta chains given below trace back to one sample, sequenced in a study of breast tumors, draining lymph nodes, adjacent tissues. Axillary draining lymph nodes of breast cancer patients supplied the node samples. TCRdb redid the calling of the multiplex PCR reads with MiXCR, one entry per CDR3 protein. This sample has about 270,000 distinct CDR3 sequences, with around 31% found just once. Sequencing was carried out using axillary lymph node tissue. The source of these receptors is a female donor with breast cancer. Some clones in this sample may be carry-over from other donors' samples.

There are many counts of this clonotype. The CDR3 loop reads CASSYRTSGSFTGELFF. In nucleotides, the CDR3 is TGTGCCAGCAGTTACCGGACTAGCGGGAGCTTCACCGGGGAGCTGTTTTTT. V and J are TRBV6-6 and TRBJ2-2; 13 nucleotides align to TRBD2. Germline V lookup: CDR1 MNHNY, CDR2 SVGAGI (reference sequence). J was trimmed by 4 bases and V by 2 bases; bases with no gene match: 4. The CDR3 consists of 17 residues.

This clonotype was seen just once. A read error may explain this, as a much larger clone is one base away. The chain recombines TRBV5-6 with TRBJ2-1, with D possibly called TRBD1 or TRBD2 (5 bases each). Germline V gene lookup returns CDR1 SGHDT and CDR2 YYEEEE. V shed 4 bases and J shed 6 bases, with 20 bases lying between them. The CDR3 spans 16 residues. CDR3 in DNA: TGTGCCAGCAGCCTAAACGGGGCTGTCCTCTCCAATGAGCAGTTCTTC. Residues: CASSLNGAVLSNEQFF.

With respect to this clonotype: The germline gene is not matched at one end of the junction; a read error may be the cause. The V gene is TRBV20-1, the J gene TRBJ1-4, with D unclear. CDR1 DFQATT and CDR2 SNEGSKA come from the germline V gene (reference sequence). The CDR3 sequence is 14 residues long. The chain's CDR3 is CTAATSATNEKLFF. DNA for the CDR3: TGCACTGCTGCAACATCTGCAACCAATGAAAAACTGTTTTTT.

This clonotype was recorded many times. This chain connects TRBV6-1 to TRBJ1-4; TRBD1 is a possible D gene (6 bases). V lost 10 bases and J lost 14, with 26 bases in between. The CDR3 has 14 amino acids. Per germline, CDR1 MNHNS and CDR2 SASEGT. This chain's CDR3 is CATLSLGQWGGLFF. The CDR3 DNA follows: TGTGCCACCCTAAGTCTCGGACAGTGGGGGGGGCTGTTTTTT.

This clonotype was seen many times. This chain joins TRBV20-1 and TRBJ2-3, with D perhaps assigned TRBD1 or TRBD2 (5 bases each). From germline, CDR1 is DFQATT and CDR2 SNEGSKA (reference sequence). There are 13 residues in the CDR3. V was pared by 3 bases and J by 0 bases, with 7 bases between. This CDR3 is CSARGPSTDTQYF. CDR3 coding DNA: TGCAGTGCTAGGGGACCTAGCACAGATACGCAGTATTTT.

This clonotype has at least ten counts. J is TRBJ1-5 and V is TRBV11-2; D remains unclear. The germline V gene has CDR1 SGHAT and CDR2 FQNNGV. The CDR3 totals 15 residues. Trimming cost V 2 bases and J 4 bases, with 12 bases left between them. The CDR3 spells CASSLTALGNQPQHF. CDR3 DNA: TGTGCCAGCAGCTTAACCGCCCTTGGGAATCAGCCCCAGCATTTT.

This clonotype has ten or more counts. CDR3 nucleotide sequence: TGTGCCAGCAGCTTACATCCGGGGGGCTCTAACTATGGCTACACCTTC. This codes for CASSLHPGGSNYGYTF. The chain links TRBV11-2 to TRBJ1-2, with D perhaps matching TRBD1 (6 bases). Trimming stripped 2 bases from V and 0 bases from J, with 13 bases between. The CDR3 length is 16 residues. CDR1 is SGHAT, CDR2 FQNNGV, per germline.

In regard to this clonotype: One base away lies a much larger clone, so this may be a sequencing read error. This sequence joins TRBV5-6 and TRBJ1-5; D is uncertain. The CDR3 totals 13 residues. Germline V gene data show CDR1 as SGHDT and CDR2 as YYEEEE. The CDR3 bases are TGTGCCAGCAGCTCCGGACGGAATCAGCCCCGGCATTTT. This translates into CASSSGRNQPRHF.